The present entry profiles one TCR beta chain with its context. It may be a read error: a sequence one base away is much more abundant. This sample stems from a study of response to subunit inactivated influenza vaccine. The CDR3 is 12 amino acids. Trimming removed 4 bases from V and 12 bases from J; junction bases left unmatched: 10. CDR1 and CDR2 from the germline V gene are SQVTM and ANQGSEA. TCRdb processed the RT-PCR reads anew with MiXCR; each CDR3 protein has one entry. The repertoire includes 500,000 to 600,000 distinct CDR3 sequences, 15% to 20% of them detected once, and 2.5% to 3.5% sits in the top ten.

This clonotype originated in a man between 50 and 75 years old who received an inactivated influenza vaccine. The starting material was CD4+ T cells sorted from PBMCs, obtained 23 months after vaccination. The chain links TRBV29-1 to TRBJ2-7, with 9 bases matching TRBD2. The CDR3 DNA reads TGCAGCGTTGGAGGAGCGGGAGGTGTTTCGTACTTC. Translating gives CSVGGAGGVSYF.